This is a list of T cell receptor beta chains from one sample in a study of cytomegalovirus exposure and HLA in healthy donors. Libraries were prepared by immunoSEQ multiplex PCR; TCRdb keeps only in-frame clonotypes and omits some of them. The sample lists some 150,000 clones; just over 75% were seen once. Sample: PBMCs. The receptor source for this set is a woman aged 25 to 39 in good health and CMV-seropositive. Both conserved end residues are part of each CDR3. Each record gives: J gene, V gene, D gene, clone size, CDR3 protein, CDR3 DNA. The D gene is left open where the match is weak. The size entry is marked missing in some rows and otherwise reads once, few, many or a size class.

TRBJ1-2 | TRBV6-5 | - | - | CASSNPGNYGYTF | TGTGCCAGCAGTAACCCAGGGAACTATGGCTACACCTTC
TRBJ2-7 | TRBV2 | - | - | CASERGGGYEQYF | TGTGCCAGCGAGAGGGGAGGAGGGTACGAGCAGTACTTC
TRBJ2-5 | TRBV30 | TRBD2 | - | CAWSVSGGAGETQYF | TGTGCCTGGAGTGTTAGCGGGGGGGCCGGGGAGACCCAGTACTTC
TRBJ2-6 | TRBV19 | TRBD1 | - | CASSIFRGLLSGANVLTF | TGTGCCAGTAGTATTTTTAGGGGGCTACTCTCTGGGGCCAACGTCCTGACTTTC
TRBJ1-1 | TRBV19 | - | - | CASVRRMNTEAFF | TGTGCCAGTGTCAGAAGAATGAACACTGAAGCTTTCTTT
TRBJ1-1 | TRBV2 | TRBD1 | - | CASSEGPRDSDEAFF | TGTGCCAGCAGTGAGGGTCCCCGGGACAGCGATGAAGCTTTCTTT
TRBJ2-7 | TRBV7-8 | - | - | CASSLRGGAPYEQYF | TGTGCCAGCAGCTTACGTGGGGGGGCCCCCTACGAGCAGTACTTC
TRBJ2-3 | TRBV2 | TRBD2 | - | CASSEPSGASTDTQYF | TGTGCCAGCAGTGAACCTAGCGGGGCTAGCACAGATACGCAGTATTTT
TRBJ2-2 | TRBV9 | - | - | CASSVIEGGTGELFF | TGTGCCAGCAGCGTAATTGAGGGAGGCACCGGGGAGCTGTTTTTT
TRBJ2-3 | TRBV6-5 | - | - | CASSISGEPDTQYF | TGTGCCAGCAGTATCTCAGGGGAACCAGATACGCAGTATTTT
TRBJ2-2 | TRBV7-9 | - | - | CASSFPGGATGELFF | TGTGCCAGCAGCTTTCCTGGAGGTGCCACCGGGGAGCTGTTTTTT
TRBJ1-4 | TRBV5-6 | TRBD1 | - | CASSLALTGVGEKLFF | TGTGCCAGCAGCTTGGCCCTGACAGGGGTCGGTGAAAAACTGTTTTTT
TRBJ1-1 | TRBV9 | - | - | CASSVVAGGKNTEAFF | TGTGCCAGCAGCGTGGTGGCGGGGGGCAAGAACACTGAAGCTTTCTTT
TRBJ2-1 | TRBV6-1 | TRBD1 | - | CASSVWDRGTYNEQFF | TGTGCCAGCAGTGTCTGGGACAGGGGAACCTACAATGAGCAGTTCTTC
TRBJ2-5 | TRBV6-5 | - | - | CASSHSKETQYF | TGTGCCAGCAGCCACTCGAAAGAGACCCAGTACTTC
TRBJ1-2 | TRBV4-1 | - | few | CASSQSTGPYGYTF | TGCGCCAGCAGCCAATCTACAGGGCCCTATGGCTACACCTTC
TRBJ2-1 | TRBV11-2 | TRBD2 | - | CASSLGIAGGPDEQFF | TGTGCCAGCAGCCTCGGCATAGCGGGGGGGCCGGATGAGCAGTTCTTC
TRBJ2-1 | TRBV28 | TRBD2 | once | CASRGTSGRGYNEQFF | TGTGCCAGCAGGGGGACTAGCGGGAGGGGATACAATGAGCAGTTCTTC
TRBJ2-1 | TRBV5-1 | TRBD2 | - | CASSHSGGTYNEQFF | TGCGCCAGCAGCCATAGCGGGGGGACCTACAATGAGCAGTTCTTC
TRBJ1-2 | TRBV19 | - | - | CASSIEAPLRYGYTF | TGTGCCAGTAGTATAGAGGCCCCGTTACGCTATGGCTACACCTTC
TRBJ1-1 | TRBV19 | - | few | CASSIAVSRVAEAFF | TGTGCCAGTAGTATAGCGGTTAGCCGAGTCGCTGAAGCTTTCTTT
TRBJ2-3 | TRBV2 | TRBD2 | - | CASRNSGSGTDTQYF | TGTGCCAGCAGGAACAGCGGGAGTGGCACAGATACGCAGTATTTT
TRBJ2-3 | TRBV5-1 | - | - | CASYQGYLDTQYF | TGCGCCAGCTATCAGGGGTACTTAGATACGCAGTATTTT
TRBJ2-1 | TRBV29-1 | - | - | CSAAKKSSYNEQFF | TGCAGCGCCGCCAAAAAGAGCTCCTACAATGAGCAGTTCTTC
TRBJ1-3 | TRBV5-1 | - | - | CASSLQGLTGNTIYF | TGCGCCAGCAGCTTGCAGGGTTTGACTGGAAACACCATATATTTT
TRBJ1-1 | TRBV7-9 | - | - | CASSLARRSEAFF | TGTGCCAGCAGCTTAGCGAGACGGAGTGAAGCTTTCTTT